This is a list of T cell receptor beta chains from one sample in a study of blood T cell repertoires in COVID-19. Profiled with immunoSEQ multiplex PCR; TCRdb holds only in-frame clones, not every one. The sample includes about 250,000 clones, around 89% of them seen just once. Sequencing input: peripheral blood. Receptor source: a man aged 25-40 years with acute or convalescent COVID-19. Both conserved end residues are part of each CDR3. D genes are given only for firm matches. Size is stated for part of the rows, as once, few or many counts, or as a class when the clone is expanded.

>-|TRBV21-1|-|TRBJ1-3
TGTGCCAGCAGCAAAGGTGGAGGAAAGTCTGGAAACACCATATATTTT
CASSKGGGKSGNTIYF
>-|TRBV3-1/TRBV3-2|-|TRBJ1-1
TGTGCCAGCAGCCTCACCAGGGTAGGGACTGAAGCTTTCTTT
CASSLTRVGTEAFF
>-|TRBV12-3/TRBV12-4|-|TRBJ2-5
TGTGCCAGCAGGCGACGGGAAGAAGAGACCCAGTACTTC
CASRRREEETQYF
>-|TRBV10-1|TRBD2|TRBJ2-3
TGCGCCAGCAGTGCAACTAGCGGGGCTTACACAGATACGCAGTATTTT
CASSATSGAYTDTQYF
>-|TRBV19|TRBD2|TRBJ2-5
TGTGCCAGTAGTATCCTGCGGGGGGCAGTGGAGACCCAGTACTTC
CASSILRGAVETQYF
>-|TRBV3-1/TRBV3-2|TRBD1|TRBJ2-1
TGTGCCAGCAGCCAATATGGGACAGGAAGGGTCAATGAGCAGTTCTTC
CASSQYGTGRVNEQFF
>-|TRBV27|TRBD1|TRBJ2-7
TGTGCCAGCAGTTCACCGACAGGGGGCCACGAGCAGTACTTC
CASSSPTGGHEQYF
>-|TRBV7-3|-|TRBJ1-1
TGTGCCAGCAGCTTAAGTCAGAACACTGAAGCTTTCTTT
CASSLSQNTEAFF
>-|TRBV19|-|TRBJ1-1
TGTGCCAGTAGGGGGGTATTTGAGACAGGGAACACTGAAGCTTTCTTT
CASRGVFETGNTEAFF
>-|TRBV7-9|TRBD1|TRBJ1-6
TGTGCCAGCAGCTTAAGGGACAGCCGTTCACCCCTCCACTTT
CASSLRDSRSPLHF
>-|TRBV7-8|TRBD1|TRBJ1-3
TGTGCCAGCAGCTTTTCTATCGGGACAGGAAAGGGAAACACCATATATTTT
CASSFSIGTGKGNTIYF
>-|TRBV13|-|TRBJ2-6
TGTGCCAGCAGCTTAGGCCTGGCAGTTCCGCCCAACGTCCTGACTTTC
CASSLGLAVPPNVLTF
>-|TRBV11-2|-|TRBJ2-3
TGTGCCAGCAGCTTCGGTGCAGATACGCAGTATTTT
CASSFGADTQYF
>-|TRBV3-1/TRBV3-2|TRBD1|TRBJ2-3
TGTGCCAGCAGCCCCATACCGGGACAGGGGCACACAGATACGCAGTATTTT
CASSPIPGQGHTDTQYF
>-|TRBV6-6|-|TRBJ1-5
TGTGCCAGCAGTAAACAGGGTCGGAGCAATCAGCCCCAGCATTTT
CASSKQGRSNQPQHF
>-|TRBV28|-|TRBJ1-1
TGTATAGTCGGGGACACTGAAGCTTTCTTT
CIVGDTEAFF
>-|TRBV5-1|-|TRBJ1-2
TGCGCCAGCAGTGGTGACGGGTCTCGCTATGGCTACACCTTC
CASSGDGSRYGYTF
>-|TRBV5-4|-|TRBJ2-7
TGTGCCAGCAGCTTGGAGACAGGAGACTACGAGCAGTACTTC
CASSLETGDYEQYF
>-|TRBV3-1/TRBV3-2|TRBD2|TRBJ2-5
TGTGCCAGCAGCCAAGTTTGGTATAGGCTAGCGGATAAAGAGACCCAGTACTTC
CASSQVWYRLADKETQYF
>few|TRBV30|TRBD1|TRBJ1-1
TGTGCCTGGAGTGCCCCGAGACAGGGCGGAGGGAGCACTGAAGCTTTCTTT
CAWSAPRQGGGSTEAFF
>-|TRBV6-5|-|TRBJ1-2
TGTGCCAGCAGTTGGAGGCGGGGGATGGAAGGCTACACCTTC
CASSWRRGMEGYTF
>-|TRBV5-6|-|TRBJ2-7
TGTGCCAGCAGCTTATCGTTCTACGAGCAGTACTTC
CASSLSFYEQYF
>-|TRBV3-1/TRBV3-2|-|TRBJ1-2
TGTGCCAGCAGCCTAGACAGGCTTGGCGGCTACACCTTC
CASSLDRLGGYTF
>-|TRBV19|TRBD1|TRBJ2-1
TGTGCCAGTAGTAGGGACAGGGGAACCTACAATGAGCAGTTCTTC
CASSRDRGTYNEQFF
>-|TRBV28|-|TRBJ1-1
TGTGCCAGCAGTCCATCGGGACTATTGAACACTGAAGCTTTCTTT
CASSPSGLLNTEAFF
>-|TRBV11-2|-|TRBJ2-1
TGTGCCAGCAGCTTAGGGGGCCACGCTGCTTCTGGCAATGAGCAGTTCTTC
CASSLGGHAASGNEQFF
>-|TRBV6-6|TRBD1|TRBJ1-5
TGTGCCAGCAGACGGCCGGGACAGGGGAATCAGCCCCAGCATTTT
CASRRPGQGNQPQHF
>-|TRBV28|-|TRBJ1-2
TGTGCCAGCAGTAAACTGAGCAACTATGGCTACACCTTC
CASSKLSNYGYTF
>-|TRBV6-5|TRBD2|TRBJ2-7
TGTGCCAGCAGTTACTCGAGAGCGGGAGGGTCCTACGAGCAGTACTTC
CASSYSRAGGSYEQYF
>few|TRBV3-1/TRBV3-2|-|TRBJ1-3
TGTGCCAGCAGCCAGCGAACGGGGTACTCCTCTGGAAACACCATATATTTT
CASSQRTGYSSGNTIYF
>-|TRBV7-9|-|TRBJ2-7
TGTGCCAGCAGCTTAGGTGGCCAGGGGACCTACGAGCAGTACTTC
CASSLGGQGTYEQYF
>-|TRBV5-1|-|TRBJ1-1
TGCGCCAGCAGCTTGCAAACCGGGATGAACACTGAAGCTTTCTTT
CASSLQTGMNTEAFF
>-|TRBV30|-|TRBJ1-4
TGTGCCTGGGCCCAGGATGGGGCGAGTGAAAAACTGTTTTTT
CAWAQDGASEKLFF
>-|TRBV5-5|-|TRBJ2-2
TGTGCCAGCAGCCTCGCGGGCAGCCGAAGTGGGGAGCTGTTTTTT
CASSLAGSRSGELFF
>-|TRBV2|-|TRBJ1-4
TGTGCCAGCGGATCCGGGACTCCTAATGAAAAACTGTTTTTT
CASGSGTPNEKLFF
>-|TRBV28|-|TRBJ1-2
TGTGCCAGTTCAGGGTCTCGTAACTATGGCTACACCTTC
CASSGSRNYGYTF
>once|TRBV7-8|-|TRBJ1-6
TGTGCCAGCAGCCCGTATAATTCACCCCTCCACTTT
CASSPYNSPLHF